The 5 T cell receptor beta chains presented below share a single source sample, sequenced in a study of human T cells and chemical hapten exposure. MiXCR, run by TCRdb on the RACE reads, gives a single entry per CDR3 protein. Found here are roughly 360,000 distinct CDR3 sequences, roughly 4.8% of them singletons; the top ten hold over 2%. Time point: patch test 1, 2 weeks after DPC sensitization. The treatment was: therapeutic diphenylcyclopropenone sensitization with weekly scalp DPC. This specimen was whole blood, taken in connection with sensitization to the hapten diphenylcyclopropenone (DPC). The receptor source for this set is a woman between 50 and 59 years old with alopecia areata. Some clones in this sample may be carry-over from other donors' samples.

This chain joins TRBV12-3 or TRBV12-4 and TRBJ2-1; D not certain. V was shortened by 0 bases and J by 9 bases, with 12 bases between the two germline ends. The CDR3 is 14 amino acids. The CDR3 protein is CASSLALVGPEQFF. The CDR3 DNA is TGTGCCAGCAGTTTAGCTCTTGTGGGTCCTGAGCAGTTCTTC.

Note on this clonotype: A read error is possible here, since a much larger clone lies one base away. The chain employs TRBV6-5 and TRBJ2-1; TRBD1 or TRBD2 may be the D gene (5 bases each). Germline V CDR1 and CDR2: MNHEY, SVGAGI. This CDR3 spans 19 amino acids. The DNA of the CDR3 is TGTGCCAGCAGTTACTCGATGGGTGGGACGGAACCTTCCTACATTGAGCAGTTCTTC. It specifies CASSYSMGGTEPSYIEQFF.

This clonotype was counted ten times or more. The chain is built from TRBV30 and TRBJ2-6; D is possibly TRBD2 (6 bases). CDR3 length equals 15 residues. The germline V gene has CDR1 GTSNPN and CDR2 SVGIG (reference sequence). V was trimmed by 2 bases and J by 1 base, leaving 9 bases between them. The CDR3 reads CAWSTGRSGANVLTF. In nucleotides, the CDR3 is TGTGCCTGGAGTACGGGGAGGTCTGGGGCCAACGTCCTGACTTTC.

CDR3 in amino acids: CATTPPGSTYNEQFF. Written as DNA, the CDR3 is TGCGCCACCACGCCCCCGGGAAGTACCTACAATGAGCAGTTCTTC. The genes are TRBV5-1 and TRBJ2-1; maybe TRBD2 (5 bases). Germline CDR1 reads SGHRS; CDR2 reads YFSETQ. Trimming pared 9 bases from V and 2 bases from J, leaving 18 bases between. This CDR3 comprises 15 residues.

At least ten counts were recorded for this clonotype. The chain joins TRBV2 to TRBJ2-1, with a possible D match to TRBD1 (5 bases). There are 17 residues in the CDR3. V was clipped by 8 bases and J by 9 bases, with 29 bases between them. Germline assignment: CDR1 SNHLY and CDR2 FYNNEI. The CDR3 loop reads CASLTPTPGQIRGEQFF. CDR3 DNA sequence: TGTGCCAGCCTCACTCCCACTCCGGGCCAAATAAGGGGTGAGCAGTTCTTC. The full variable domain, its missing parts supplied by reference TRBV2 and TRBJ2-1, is EPEVTQTPSHQVTQMGQEVILRCVPISNHLYFYWYRQILGQKVEFLVSFYNNEISEKSEIFDDQFSVERPDGSNFTLKIRSTKLEDSAMYFCASLTPTPGQIRGEQFFGPGTRLTVL.